The source of this T cell receptor (beta chain) is a study of blood T cells in healthy people across ages. Every donor contributed around 10 milliliters of peripheral blood by blood draw. A second PCR, run for about 6 to 12 cycles, used a sample-barcoded 5' primer plus a J-beta primer mix. TCRdb re-called the 5' RACE reads with MiXCR, one entry per CDR3 protein. The sample carries more than 600,000 distinct CDR3 sequences, about 25% recorded once. This clonotype has a handful of counts. Antigen unknown. Study conclusions and caveats: Without sorted subsets, naive and antigen-experienced compartments could not be conclusively compared.

V gave up 2 bases and J gave up 5 bases; unmatched junction bases: 14. In germline, CDR1 is MNHEY, CDR2 SVGAGI. The CDR3 extends over 19 amino acids. These same records also appear under a second study, on T cells of mothers and their children. This second report adds: The second PCR's M1S primer added sample barcodes and 2-4 random nucleotides. For related and unrelated pairs alike, thymic selection shapes TCR recombination output similarly.

Sequenced sample: blood. The sequence was obtained from a boy between 5 and 17 years old in good health. This chain links TRBV6-5 with TRBJ2-1, with 11 positions matching TRBD2. The CDR3 coding sequence is TGTGCCAGCAGTTACCCGAGGATACTAGCGGGAGATCCCCACAATGAGCAGTTCTTC. Protein: CASSYPRILAGDPHNEQFF.